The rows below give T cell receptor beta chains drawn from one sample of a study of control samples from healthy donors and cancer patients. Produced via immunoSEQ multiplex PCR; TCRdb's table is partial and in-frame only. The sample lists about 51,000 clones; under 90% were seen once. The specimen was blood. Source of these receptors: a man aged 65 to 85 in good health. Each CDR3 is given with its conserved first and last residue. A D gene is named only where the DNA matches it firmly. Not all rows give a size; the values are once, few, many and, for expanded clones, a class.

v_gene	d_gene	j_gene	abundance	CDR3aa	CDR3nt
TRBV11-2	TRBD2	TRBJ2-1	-	CASSKLAGGRRGSYNEQFF	TGTGCCAGCAGCAAACTAGCGGGAGGGAGGCGCGGGTCCTACAATGAGCAGTTCTTC
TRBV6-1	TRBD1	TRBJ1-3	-	CASSEAPEGAIGNTIYF	TGTGCCAGCAGTGAAGCCCCCGAGGGGGCTATAGGAAACACCATATATTTT
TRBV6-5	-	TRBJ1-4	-	CASSSGTTSGHEKLFF	TGTGCCAGCAGTTCCGGGACGACTTCGGGGCATGAAAAACTGTTTTTT
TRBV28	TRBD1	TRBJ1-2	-	CASSSPGTAYGYTF	TGTGCCAGCAGCTCGCCCGGGACAGCGTATGGCTACACCTTC
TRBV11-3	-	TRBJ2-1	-	CASSSRDLGSYNEQFF	TGTGCCAGCAGCTCCCGGGACCTTGGCTCCTACAATGAGCAGTTCTTC
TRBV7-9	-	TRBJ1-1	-	CASSLGSGATTEAFF	TGTGCCAGCAGCTTAGGCTCGGGGGCCACCACTGAAGCTTTCTTT
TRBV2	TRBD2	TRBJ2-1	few	CASSDRGGAWSYNEQFF	TGTGCCAGCAGTGATCGCGGGGGGGCGTGGTCCTACAATGAGCAGTTCTTC
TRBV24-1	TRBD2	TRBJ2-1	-	CATSGTGTSGRNEQFF	TGTGCCACCAGTGGAACCGGGACTAGCGGGAGGAATGAGCAGTTCTTC
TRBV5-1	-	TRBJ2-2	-	CASSRDGANTGELFF	TGCGCCAGCAGCCGCGACGGGGCGAACACCGGGGAGCTGTTTTTT
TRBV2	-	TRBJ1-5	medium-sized	CASTGYSNQPQHF	TGTGCCAGCACAGGGTATAGCAATCAGCCCCAGCATTTT
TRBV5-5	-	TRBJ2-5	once	CASSYPQETQYF	TGTGCCAGCAGCTACCCTCAAGAGACCCAGTACTTC
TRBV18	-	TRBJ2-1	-	CASSPPSMELNEQFF	TGTGCCAGCTCACCGCCTAGCATGGAACTCAATGAGCAGTTCTTC
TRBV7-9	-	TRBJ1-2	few	CASSLAIGYGYTF	TGTGCCAGCAGCTTAGCCATAGGCTATGGCTACACCTTC
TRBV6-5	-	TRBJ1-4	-	CASSSSQSREKLFF	TGTGCCAGCAGTTCGAGCCAGTCTAGGGAAAAACTGTTTTTT
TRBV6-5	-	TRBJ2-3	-	CASSYKTTDTQYF	TGTGCCAGCAGTTACAAGACCACAGATACGCAGTATTTT
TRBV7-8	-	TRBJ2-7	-	CASSPYLRTDSVEQYF	TGTGCCAGCAGCCCGTATCTGCGGACAGATTCTGTAGAGCAGTACTTC
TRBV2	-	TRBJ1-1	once	CASSGVLGGIKAFF	TGTGCCAGCAGCGGCGTTTTGGGGGGGATTAAAGCTTTCTTT
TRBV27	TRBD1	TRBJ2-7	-	CASSQGAFIRDEQYF	TGTGCCAGCAGCCAGGGGGCCTTTATTAGGGACGAGCAGTACTTC
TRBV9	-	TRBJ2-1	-	CASSLGMRNEQFF	TGTGCCAGCAGTTTGGGGATGAGAAATGAGCAGTTCTTC
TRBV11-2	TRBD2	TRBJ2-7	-	CASSLGLAGGLSSYEQYF	TGTGCCAGCAGCTTGGGACTAGCGGGGGGCCTAAGCTCCTACGAGCAGTACTTC
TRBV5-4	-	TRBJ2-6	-	CASSARYSGANVLTF	TGTGCCAGCAGCGCTAGGTACTCTGGGGCCAACGTCCTGACTTTC
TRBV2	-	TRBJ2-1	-	CASIERALYNEQFF	TGTGCCAGCATCGAGCGGGCCCTTTACAATGAGCAGTTCTTC
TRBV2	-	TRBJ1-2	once	CASRLEVPDGYTF	TGTGCCAGCAGACTCGAGGTCCCGGATGGCTACACCTTC
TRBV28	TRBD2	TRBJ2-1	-	CASRTSGGAQEQFF	TGTGCCAGCAGGACTAGCGGGGGGGCACAGGAGCAGTTCTTC
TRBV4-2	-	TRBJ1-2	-	CASSQEGTEFNYGYTF	TGTGCCAGCAGCCAAGAGGGCACAGAATTTAACTATGGCTACACCTTC
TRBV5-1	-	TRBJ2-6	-	CASSLQGAGLYGANVLTF	TGCGCCAGCAGCTTACAGGGTGCGGGCCTATATGGGGCCAACGTCCTGACTTTC
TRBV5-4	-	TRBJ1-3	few	CASRKQGAGNTIYF	TGTGCCAGCAGAAAACAGGGAGCTGGAAACACCATATATTTT
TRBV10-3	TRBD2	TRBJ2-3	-	CATQPGTSVYTQYF	TGTGCCACCCAACCCGGGACTAGCGTATATACGCAGTATTTT
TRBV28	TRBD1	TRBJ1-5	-	CASSLELGQGLYQPQHF	TGTGCCAGCAGTTTGGAATTGGGACAGGGTCTTTATCAGCCCCAGCATTTT
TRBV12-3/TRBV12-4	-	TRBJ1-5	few	CASSSVGESPQHF	TGTGCCAGCAGTTCTGTGGGAGAGTCGCCCCAGCATTTT
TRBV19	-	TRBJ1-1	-	CASSTDRRHTEAFF	TGTGCCAGTAGTACTGACAGGCGGCACACTGAAGCTTTCTTT
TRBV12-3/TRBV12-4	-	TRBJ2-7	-	CASSLGLHEQYF	TGTGCCAGCAGTTTAGGGCTTCACGAGCAGTACTTC
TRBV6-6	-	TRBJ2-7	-	CASSTDKIYEQYF	TGTGCCAGCAGCACGGACAAGATCTACGAGCAGTACTTC
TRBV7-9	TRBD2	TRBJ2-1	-	CASSFGTSGNYNEQFF	TGTGCCAGCAGCTTCGGGACTAGCGGGAACTACAATGAGCAGTTCTTC
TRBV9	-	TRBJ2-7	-	CASSVAENSYEQYF	TGTGCCAGCAGCGTAGCGGAAAACTCCTACGAGCAGTACTTC
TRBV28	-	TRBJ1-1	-	CASSFRGRQGEAFF	TGTGCCAGCAGTTTTCGAGGGAGGCAAGGTGAAGCTTTCTTT
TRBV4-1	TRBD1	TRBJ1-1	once	CASSQRQGGTEAFF	TGCGCCAGCAGCCAACGACAGGGGGGCACTGAAGCTTTCTTT
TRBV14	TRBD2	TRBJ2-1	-	CASSQGTWTSGFSYNEQFF	TGTGCCAGCAGCCAAGGAACGTGGACTAGCGGATTCTCCTACAATGAGCAGTTCTTC
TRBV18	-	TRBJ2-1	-	CASSQTTTSYNEQFF	TGTGCCAGCTCACAGACTACAACCTCCTACAATGAGCAGTTCTTC
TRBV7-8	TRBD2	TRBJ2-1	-	CASSLARGSAGGRSDEQFF	TGTGCCAGCAGCTTAGCCCGGGGGAGTGCGGGAGGCAGGAGCGATGAGCAGTTCTTC
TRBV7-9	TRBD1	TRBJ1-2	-	CASSFGQGADGYTF	TGTGCCAGCAGCTTCGGACAGGGGGCAGATGGCTACACCTTC
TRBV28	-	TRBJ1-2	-	CASSLGGGCGEGYTF	TGTGCCAGCAGTTTGGGTGGGGGGTGCGGGGAAGGCTACACCTTC
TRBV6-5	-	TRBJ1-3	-	CASSSPVGSGNTIYF	TGTGCCAGCAGTTCCCCGGTGGGTTCTGGAAACACCATATATTTT
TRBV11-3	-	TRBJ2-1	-	CASSFGSVISYNEQFF	TGTGCCAGCAGCTTCGGTAGCGTGATCTCCTACAATGAGCAGTTCTTC
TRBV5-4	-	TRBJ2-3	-	CASSLEEGADTQYF	TGTGCCAGCAGCTTGGAGGAGGGCGCAGATACGCAGTATTTT